This TCR beta chain came from a study of PD-1 blockade in classical Hodgkin lymphoma. Trimming left V 5 bases short and J 3 bases short, with 11 bases between. CDR3 size: 13 residues. CDR1 and CDR2 (germline): LNHDA, SQIVND (reference sequence). Study-level points and caveats: What caused the repertoire differences, perhaps disease activity or prior therapy, remains undefined.

The repertoire was sequenced with immunoSEQ multiplex PCR; TCRdb's copy has only in-frame clones and lacks some. The profile shows roughly 9,900 clones, around nine tenths of them singletons. To note about this clone: The antigen is undetermined.

Indicated time point: cycle 4 day 1 (C4D1), after less than 7 weeks of nivolumab. Relapse after autologous stem cell transplantation occurred in every patient, and brentuximab vedotin exposure varied. The J gene is TRBJ2-7, the V gene TRBV19, with D unresolved. This material consisted of peripheral blood mononuclear cells (PBMCs), taken before the fourth cycle of nivolumab. The sequence came from a human donor with classical Hodgkin lymphoma. CDR3 in amino acids: CASSAGPNYEQYF. CDR3 DNA sequence: TGTGCCAGTAGTGCCGGGCCGAACTACGAGCAGTACTTC.